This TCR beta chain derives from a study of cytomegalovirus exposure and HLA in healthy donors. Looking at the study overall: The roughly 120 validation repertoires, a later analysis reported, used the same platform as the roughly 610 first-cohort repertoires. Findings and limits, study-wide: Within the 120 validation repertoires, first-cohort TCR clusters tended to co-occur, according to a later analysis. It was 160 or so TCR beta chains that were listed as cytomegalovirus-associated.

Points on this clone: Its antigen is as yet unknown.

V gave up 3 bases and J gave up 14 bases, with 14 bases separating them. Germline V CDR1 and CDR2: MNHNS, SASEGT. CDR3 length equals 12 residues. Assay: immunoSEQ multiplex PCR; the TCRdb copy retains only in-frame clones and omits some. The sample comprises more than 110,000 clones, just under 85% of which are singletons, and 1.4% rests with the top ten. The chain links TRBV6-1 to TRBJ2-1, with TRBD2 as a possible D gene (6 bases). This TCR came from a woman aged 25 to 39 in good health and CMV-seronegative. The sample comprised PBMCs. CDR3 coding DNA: TGTGCCAGCAGTGACCCGGGAGTTAGAGAGTTCTTC. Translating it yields CASSDPGVREFF.